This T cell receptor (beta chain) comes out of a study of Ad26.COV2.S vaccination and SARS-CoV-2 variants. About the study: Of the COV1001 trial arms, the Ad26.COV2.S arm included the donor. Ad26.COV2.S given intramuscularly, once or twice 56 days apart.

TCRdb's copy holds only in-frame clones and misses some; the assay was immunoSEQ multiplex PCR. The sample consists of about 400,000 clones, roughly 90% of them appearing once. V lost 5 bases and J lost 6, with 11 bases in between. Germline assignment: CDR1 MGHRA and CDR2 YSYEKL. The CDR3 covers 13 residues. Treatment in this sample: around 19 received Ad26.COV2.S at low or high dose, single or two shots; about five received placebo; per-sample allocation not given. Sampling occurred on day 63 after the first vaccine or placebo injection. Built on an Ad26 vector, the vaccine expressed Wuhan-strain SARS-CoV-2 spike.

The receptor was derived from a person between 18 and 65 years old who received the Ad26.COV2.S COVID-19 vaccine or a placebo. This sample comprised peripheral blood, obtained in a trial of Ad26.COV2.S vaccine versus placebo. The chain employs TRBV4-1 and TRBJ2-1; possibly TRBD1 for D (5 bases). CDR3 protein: CASSEAGRNEQFF. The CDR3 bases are TGCGCCAGCAGCGAGGCAGGGCGCAATGAGCAGTTCTTC.